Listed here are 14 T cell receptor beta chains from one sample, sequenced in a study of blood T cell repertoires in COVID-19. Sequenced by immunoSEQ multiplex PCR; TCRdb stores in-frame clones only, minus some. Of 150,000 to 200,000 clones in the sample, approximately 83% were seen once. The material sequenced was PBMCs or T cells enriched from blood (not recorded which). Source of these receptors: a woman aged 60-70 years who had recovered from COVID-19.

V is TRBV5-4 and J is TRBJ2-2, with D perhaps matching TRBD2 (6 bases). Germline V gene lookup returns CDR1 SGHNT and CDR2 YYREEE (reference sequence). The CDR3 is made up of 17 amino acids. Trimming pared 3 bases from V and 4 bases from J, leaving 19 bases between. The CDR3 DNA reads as TGTGCCAGCAGCTCGTCACTTAGCGGATTGCTCACCGGGGAGCTGTTTTTT. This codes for CASSSSLSGLLTGELFF.

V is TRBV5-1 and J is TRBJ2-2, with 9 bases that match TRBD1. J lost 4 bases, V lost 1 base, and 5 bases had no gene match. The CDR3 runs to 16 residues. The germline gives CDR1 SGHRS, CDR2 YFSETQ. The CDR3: CASSLSQGASTGELFF. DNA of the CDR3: TGCGCCAGCAGCTTGTCACAGGGGGCGTCCACCGGGGAGCTGTTTTTT.

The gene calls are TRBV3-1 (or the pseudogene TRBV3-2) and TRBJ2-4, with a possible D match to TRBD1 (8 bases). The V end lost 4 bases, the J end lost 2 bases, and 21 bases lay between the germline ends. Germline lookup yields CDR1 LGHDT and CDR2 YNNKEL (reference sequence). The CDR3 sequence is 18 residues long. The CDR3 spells CASSLSQGGPKSKNIQYF. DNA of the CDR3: TGTGCCAGCAGCCTATCACAGGGGGGGCCTAAGTCCAAAAACATTCAGTACTTC.

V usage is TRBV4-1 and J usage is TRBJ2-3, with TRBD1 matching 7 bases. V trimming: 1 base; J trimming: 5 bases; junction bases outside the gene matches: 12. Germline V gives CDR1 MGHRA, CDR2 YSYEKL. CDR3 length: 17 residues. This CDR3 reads CASSQALRQGRLDTQYF. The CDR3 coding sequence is TGCGCCAGCAGCCAAGCCCTACGACAGGGAAGGTTAGATACGCAGTATTTT.

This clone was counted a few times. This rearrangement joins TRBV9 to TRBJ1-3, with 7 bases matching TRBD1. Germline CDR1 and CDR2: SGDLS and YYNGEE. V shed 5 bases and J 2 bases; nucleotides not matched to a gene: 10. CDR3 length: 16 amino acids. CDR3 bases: TGTGCCAGCAGAGTCTACAGGGGATCGGCTGGAAACACCATATATTTT. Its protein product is CASRVYRGSAGNTIYF. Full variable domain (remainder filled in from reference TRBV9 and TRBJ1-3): DSGVTQTPKHLITATGQRVTLRCSPRSGDLSVYWYQQSLDQGLQFLIQYYNGEERAKGNILERFSAQQFPDLHSELNLSSLELGDSALYFCASRVYRGSAGNTIYFGEGSWLTVV.

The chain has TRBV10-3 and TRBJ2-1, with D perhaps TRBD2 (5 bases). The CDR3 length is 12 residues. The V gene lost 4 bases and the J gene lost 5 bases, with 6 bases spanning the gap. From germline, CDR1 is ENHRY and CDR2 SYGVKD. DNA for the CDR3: TGTGCCATCAGTGGGCGGGACAATGAGCAGTTCTTC. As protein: CAISGRDNEQFF.

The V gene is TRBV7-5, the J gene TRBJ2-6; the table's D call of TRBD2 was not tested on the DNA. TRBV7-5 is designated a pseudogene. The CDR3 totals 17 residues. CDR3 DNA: TGTGCCACTCGCTCGGGGAAGCCCTTAACTGGGGCCAACGTCCTGACTTTC. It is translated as CATRSGKPLTGANVLTF.

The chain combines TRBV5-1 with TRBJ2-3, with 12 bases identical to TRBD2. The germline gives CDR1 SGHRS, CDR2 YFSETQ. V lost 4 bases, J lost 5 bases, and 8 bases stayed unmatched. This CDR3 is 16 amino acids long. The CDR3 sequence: CASSVASGGAVDTQYF. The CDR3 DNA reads TGCGCCAGCAGCGTCGCTAGCGGGGGGGCCGTAGATACGCAGTATTTT.

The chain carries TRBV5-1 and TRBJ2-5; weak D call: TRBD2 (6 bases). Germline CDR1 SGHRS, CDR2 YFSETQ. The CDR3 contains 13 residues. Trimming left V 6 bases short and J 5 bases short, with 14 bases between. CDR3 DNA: TGCGCCAGCAACCGGGGGAGCAGTGAGACCCAGTACTTC. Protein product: CASNRGSSETQYF.

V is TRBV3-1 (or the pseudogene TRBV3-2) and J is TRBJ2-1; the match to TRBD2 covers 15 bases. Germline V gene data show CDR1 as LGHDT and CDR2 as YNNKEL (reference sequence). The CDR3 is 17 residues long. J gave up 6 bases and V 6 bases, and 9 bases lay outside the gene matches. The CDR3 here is CASSRAGLAGGVNEQFF. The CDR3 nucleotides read TGTGCCAGCAGTCGCGCCGGACTAGCGGGAGGGGTCAATGAGCAGTTCTTC.

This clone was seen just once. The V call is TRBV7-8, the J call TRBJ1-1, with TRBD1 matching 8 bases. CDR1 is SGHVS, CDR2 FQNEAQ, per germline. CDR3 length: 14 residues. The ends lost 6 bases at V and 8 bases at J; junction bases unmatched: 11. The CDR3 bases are TGTGCCAGCAGTACTACCGTAGGGGACAGGGAAGCTTTCTTT. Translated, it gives CASSTTVGDREAFF.

For the CDR3, the DNA is TGTGCCAGCAGTTTAATAGGGACAAGCAATCAGCCCCAGCATTTT. Encoded protein: CASSLIGTSNQPQHF. The chain links TRBV28 to TRBJ1-5; D might be TRBD1 (6 bases). The V gene lost 2 bases and the J gene lost 1 base, with 9 bases spanning the gap. The CDR3 runs 15 residues. The germline gives CDR1 MDHEN, CDR2 SYDVKM.

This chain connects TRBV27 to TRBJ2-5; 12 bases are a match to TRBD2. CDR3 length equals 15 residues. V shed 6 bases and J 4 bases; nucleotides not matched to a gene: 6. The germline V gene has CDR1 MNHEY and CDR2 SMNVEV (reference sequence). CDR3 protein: CASSRTSGIGETQYF. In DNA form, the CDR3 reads TGTGCCAGCAGCCGGACTAGCGGGATTGGAGAGACCCAGTACTTC.

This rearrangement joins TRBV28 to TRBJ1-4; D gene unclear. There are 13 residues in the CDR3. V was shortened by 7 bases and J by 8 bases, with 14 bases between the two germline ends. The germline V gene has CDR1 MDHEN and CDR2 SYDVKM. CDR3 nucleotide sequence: TGTGCCAGCATGCCAATCCGAGGCGAAAAACTGTTTTTT. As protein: CASMPIRGEKLFF.